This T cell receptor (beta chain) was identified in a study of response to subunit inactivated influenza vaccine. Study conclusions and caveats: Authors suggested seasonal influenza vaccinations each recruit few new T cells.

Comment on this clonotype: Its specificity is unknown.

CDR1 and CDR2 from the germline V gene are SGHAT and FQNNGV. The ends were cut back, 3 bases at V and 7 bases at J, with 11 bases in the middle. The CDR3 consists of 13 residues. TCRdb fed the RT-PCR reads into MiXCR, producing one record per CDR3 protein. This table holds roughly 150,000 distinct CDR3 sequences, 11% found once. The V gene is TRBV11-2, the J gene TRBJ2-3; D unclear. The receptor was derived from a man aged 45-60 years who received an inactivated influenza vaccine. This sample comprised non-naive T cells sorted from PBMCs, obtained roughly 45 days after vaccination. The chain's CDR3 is CASSFPTRYTQYF. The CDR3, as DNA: TGTGCCAGCAGCTTTCCGACTCGCTATACGCAGTATTTT. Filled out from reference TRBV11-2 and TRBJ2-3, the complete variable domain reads EAGVAQSPRYKIIEKRQSVAFWCNPISGHATLYWYQQILGQGPKLLIQFQNNGVVDDSQLPKDRFSAERLKGVDSTLKIQPAKLEDSAVYLCASSFPTRYTQYFGPGTRLTVL.